This T cell receptor (beta chain) was recorded in a study of blood T cell repertoires in COVID-19. The repertoire was sequenced with immunoSEQ multiplex PCR; TCRdb's copy has only in-frame clones and lacks some. The sample consists of 150,000 to 200,000 clones, 82% of them appearing once. This CDR3 spans 14 amino acids. Per the germline V gene, CDR1 is SGHTA and CDR2 is FQGNSA. The V gene end was trimmed by 8 bases and the J gene end by 4 bases; junction bases not matched to a gene: 8. The sequencing input was PBMCs or T cells enriched from blood (not recorded which). The source of this sequence is a woman aged 55-70 years with acute COVID-19. This rearrangement joins TRBV7-2 to TRBJ2-1, with TRBD1 identical over 7 bases. The DNA for the CDR3 is TGTGCCAGCGAGTGGACAGGACCTTACAATGAGCAGTTCTTC. Translating gives CASEWTGPYNEQFF.